This TCR beta chain was recovered during a study of blood T cells in healthy people across ages. Findings and caveats of the study: The lack of PBMC sorting stopped any conclusive naive versus antigen-experienced comparison. Across samples, TCR beta diversity tracked strongly with naive T cell percentage.

This clonotype was detected once. The antigen is not known. This CDR3 spans 16 amino acids. Per the germline V gene, CDR1 is MNHNS and CDR2 is SASEGT. V was shortened by 2 bases and J by 1 base, with 11 bases between the two germline ends. Sample-barcoded 5' priming and a J-beta primer mix drove a second PCR of roughly 6 to 12 cycles. TCRdb recomputed calls from the 5' RACE reads with MiXCR, one row per CDR3 protein. The sample has 780,000 or so distinct CDR3 sequences, roughly 50% seen once. The clonotype was recovered from a man in his forties in good health. The sequenced sample consisted of blood. The chain uses TRBV6-1 and TRBJ2-2; tentatively, D is TRBD2 (5 bases). This chain's CDR3 is CASSESARVNTGELFF. Here the CDR3 DNA reads TGTGCCAGCAGTGAATCTGCGAGGGTGAACACCGGGGAGCTGTTTTTT.